What follows are 28 T cell receptor beta chains derived from one specimen sequenced in a study of T-cell memory formation after mild COVID-19. TCRdb recomputed calls from the 5' RACE reads with MiXCR, one row per CDR3 protein. The sample has 550,000 to 700,000 distinct CDR3 sequences, roughly 18% seen once. Material for sequencing was PBMCs or a T cell subset sorted from them (not recorded which). The receptors come from an adult woman who had mild COVID-19 (a few samples of this study predate the infection). Cell type and time point are not known.

This clonotype appeared many times. The chain couples TRBV5-1 to TRBJ2-3, with a weak D call TRBD1 (6 bases). Germline CDR1 SGHRS, CDR2 YFSETQ. The CDR3 length is 15 residues. The V end was cut by 2 bases, the J end by 7 bases, with 17 bases between. CDR3 loop: CASSLMTGALNTQYF. As DNA, the CDR3 is TGCGCCAGCAGCTTAATGACAGGCGCCCTGAATACGCAGTATTTT.

This clonotype was picked up a small number of times. The V and J genes are TRBV7-6 and TRBJ2-6, with 9 bases that match TRBD1. Per the germline V gene, CDR1 is SGHVS and CDR2 is FNYEAQ. V lost 4 bases, J lost 1 base, and 5 bases stayed unmatched. The CDR3 covers 17 residues. The CDR3 is CASSSRQGVSGANVLTF. CDR3 DNA sequence: TGTGCCAGCAGCTCCAGACAGGGGGTATCTGGGGCCAACGTCCTGACTTTC.

In this sample, this clonotype turned up once. The chain is built from TRBV12-3 or TRBV12-4 and TRBJ1-1; the match to TRBD1 covers 8 bases. J gave up 4 bases and V 1 base, and 5 bases lay outside the gene matches. This CDR3 comprises 15 residues. This CDR3 reads CASSLGAGGLTEAFF. In nucleotides, the CDR3 is TGTGCCAGCAGTTTAGGTGCAGGGGGCCTCACTGAAGCTTTCTTT.

This clonotype appeared a few times. CDR3 sequence: CASSQDPQASSYEQYF. DNA of the CDR3: TGCGCCAGCAGCCAAGACCCACAGGCGAGCTCCTACGAGCAGTACTTC. The chain uses TRBV4-3 and TRBJ2-7, with D perhaps matching TRBD1 (5 bases). The CDR3 extends over 16 amino acids. The V and J ends lost 0 bases and 0 bases respectively, with 12 bases between them. In germline, CDR1 is LGHNA, CDR2 YSLEER.

This clonotype was found a few times. The gene calls are TRBV4-2 and TRBJ2-2; D gene uncertain. Germline-derived CDR1 and CDR2 are LGHNA and YNFKEQ. Trimming stripped 8 bases from V and 8 bases from J, with 6 bases between. This CDR3 is 10 amino acids long. CDR3 region: CASGQGELFF. CDR3 in DNA: TGTGCCAGCGGGCAGGGGGAGCTGTTTTTT.

This sequence joins TRBV9 and TRBJ2-7; unclear D gene. CDR1 SGDLS and CDR2 YYNGEE come from the germline V gene. V was clipped by 0 bases and J by 1 base, with 5 bases between them. The CDR3 consists of 13 residues. The CDR3 here is CASSVEGSYEQYF. The CDR3 DNA follows: TGTGCCAGCAGCGTAGAGGGTTCCTACGAGCAGTACTTC.

This clonotype appeared a few times. CDR3 amino acids: CSAGTSFYEQYF. The DNA of the CDR3 is TGCAGTGCCGGGACTAGTTTCTACGAGCAGTACTTC. The V call is TRBV20-1, the J call TRBJ2-7, with TRBD2 identical over 8 bases. CDR1 DFQATT and CDR2 SNEGSKA come from the germline V gene (reference sequence). The V segment lost 6 bases and the J segment 3 bases; nucleotides outside the gene matches: 4. This CDR3 contains 12 residues.

This clonotype occurred once. The V call is TRBV11-3, the J call TRBJ2-1, with D perhaps matching TRBD1 (5 bases). This CDR3 contains 15 residues. The germline CDR1 and CDR2 sequences are SGHNT and YENEEA. Between the trimmed V and J ends, which lost 5 bases and 2 bases, there was a span of 13 bases. CDR3 DNA: TGTGCCAGCAGCGTTACCCAGGGTCCCTACAATGAGCAGTTCTTC. Amino acids: CASSVTQGPYNEQFF.

J is TRBJ1-1 and V is TRBV5-1; 9 bases are a match to TRBD1. Germline V gives CDR1 SGHRS, CDR2 YFSETQ. CDR3 length: 16 amino acids. V trimming: 0 bases; J trimming: 3 bases; junction bases outside the gene matches: 6. The CDR3 loop reads CASSLDGTGWDTEAFF. CDR3 in DNA: TGCGCCAGCAGCTTGGACGGGACAGGGTGGGACACTGAAGCTTTCTTT.

This clonotype has just a few counts. V is TRBV9 and J is TRBJ1-3; D possibly corresponds to TRBD1 (5 bases). Trimming left V 7 bases short and J 0 bases short, with 11 bases between. CDR1 SGDLS and CDR2 YYNGEE come from the germline V gene. This CDR3 is 14 amino acids long. CDR3 sequence: CASGTASSGNTIYF. The CDR3 region has the DNA TGTGCCAGCGGGACCGCGTCCTCTGGAAACACCATATATTTT.

This chain connects TRBV12-3 or TRBV12-4 to TRBJ1-1; D gene unclear. V gave up 3 bases and J gave up 1 base, with 18 bases separating them. The CDR3 has 17 residues. CDR3 bases: TGTGCCAGCAGTTTTGTTTGGAGGGTCCATGGGAACACTGAAGCTTTCTTT. It codes for CASSFVWRVHGNTEAFF.

The chain links TRBV12-3 or TRBV12-4 to TRBJ2-7; D may correspond to TRBD1 or TRBD2 (5 bases each). The V end lost 3 bases, the J end lost 6 bases, and 15 bases lay between the germline ends. The CDR3 extends over 14 amino acids. The CDR3 DNA follows: TGTGCCAGCAGTTTGGGCCCAGGGAGTGGCGAGCAGTACTTC. This gives the protein CASSLGPGSGEQYF.

V gene TRBV7-7 combines with J gene TRBJ2-5; 8 nucleotides align to TRBD1. With 4 bases clipped from V and 5 bases from J, the junction kept 3 bases outside the gene matches. The germline V gene encodes CDR1 SSHAT and CDR2 FNYEAQ (reference sequence). The CDR3 totals 13 residues. In DNA form, the CDR3 reads TGTGCCAGCAGCTGGACAGGGACGGAGACCCAGTACTTC. It codes for CASSWTGTETQYF.

In nucleotides, the CDR3 is TGCGCCAGCAGCTGGGCACAGGGATTTAACACTGAAGCTTTCTTT. This sequence encodes CASSWAQGFNTEAFF. The chain combines TRBV5-1 with TRBJ1-1; tentative D call: TRBD1 (6 bases). Germline V CDR1 and CDR2: SGHRS, YFSETQ. Trimming pared 3 bases from V and 2 bases from J, leaving 14 bases between. This CDR3 contains 15 residues.

This clonotype has a count of ten or more. At one end, the junction sequence differs from germline, possibly due to a read error. The chain has TRBV7-2 and TRBJ1-2; the D gene is possibly TRBD1 (6 bases). The V gene's germline CDR1 is SGHTA and CDR2 FQGNSA. The length of the CDR3 is 13 residues. The CDR3 loop is CASSLAGGGLRIF. The CDR3 DNA is TGTGCCAGCAGCTTAGCCGGAGGGGGGCTCCGTATCTTC. The full variable domain, in which reference TRBV7-2 and TRBJ1-2 provide the parts outside the CDR3, is GAGVSQSPSNKVTEKGKDVELRCDPISGHTALYWYRQSLGQGLEFLIYFQGNSAPDKSGLPSDRFSAERTGGSVSTLTIQRTQQEDSAVYLCASSLAGGGLRIFGSGTRLTVV.

This clonotype came up a few times. The chain is built from TRBV5-1 and TRBJ1-1; 8 positions agree with TRBD1. The CDR3 sequence is 15 residues long. The ends lost 2 bases at V and 1 base at J; junction bases unmatched: 4. Looked up from germline, CDR1 is SGHRS and CDR2 is YFSETQ. This CDR3 is CASSLVTGANTEAFF. The DNA for the CDR3 is TGCGCCAGCAGCTTAGTGACAGGGGCGAACACTGAAGCTTTCTTT. Looking up the rest from reference TRBV5-1 and TRBJ1-1 gives the full variable domain: KAGVTQTPRYLIKTRGQQVTLSCSPISGHRSVSWYQQTPGQGLQFLFEYFSETQRNKGNFPGRFSGRQFSNSRSEMNVSTLELGDSALYLCASSLVTGANTEAFFGQGTRLTVV.

The J gene is TRBJ2-7, the V gene TRBV30, with D uncertain. The V gene lost 0 bases and the J gene lost 2 bases, with 14 bases spanning the gap. This CDR3 has 15 amino acids. Germline loops: CDR1 GTSNPN, CDR2 SVGIG (reference sequence). In DNA form, the CDR3 reads TGTGCCTGGAGTGTATTACAGAAATTAACCTACGAGCAGTACTTC. Its translation is CAWSVLQKLTYEQYF. The variable domain in full, completed from reference TRBV30 and TRBJ2-7, reads SQTIHQWPATLVQPVGSPLSLECTVEGTSNPNLYWYRQAAGRGLQLLFYSVGIGQISSEVPQNLSASRPQDRQFILSSKKLLLSDSGFYLCAWSVLQKLTYEQYFGPGTRLTVT.

The J gene is TRBJ2-3, the V gene TRBV12-3 or TRBV12-4; D ambiguous. The CDR3 length is 14 residues. Deletions cut 6 bases from V and 6 bases from J, with 16 bases between. For the CDR3, the DNA is TGTGCCAGCAGGCCTCCCTCTGTGTCGGATACGCAGTATTTT. Its translation is CASRPPSVSDTQYF.

The genes are TRBV6-6 and TRBJ1-1; D is perhaps TRBD1 (6 bases). Germline-derived CDR1 and CDR2 are MNHNY and SVGAGI (reference sequence). The V end lost 5 bases, the J end lost 6 bases, and 13 bases lay between the germline ends. The CDR3 consists of 13 residues. The chain's CDR3 is CASSRTGSAEAFF. The CDR3 bases are TGTGCCAGCAGTCGTACAGGGAGCGCTGAAGCTTTCTTT.

This clonotype was counted only a few times. The V gene is TRBV29-1, the J gene TRBJ2-5; TRBD2 might be the D (5 bases). The CDR3 is made up of 12 amino acids. In germline, CDR1 is SQVTM, CDR2 ANQGSEA. V shed 6 bases and J shed 4 bases, with 12 bases lying between them. The CDR3 region is CSVEEPGETQYF. The DNA for the CDR3 is TGCAGCGTGGAGGAGCCGGGAGAGACCCAGTACTTC.

There are many counts of this clonotype. J is TRBJ1-2 and V is TRBV29-1; D uncertain. The CDR3 has 11 residues. Trimming shortened V by 3 bases and J by 2 bases, and 4 bases separated the two germline ends. Germline CDR1 and CDR2: SQVTM and ANQGSEA. Here the CDR3 reads CSVDQNYGYTF. Here the CDR3 DNA reads TGCAGCGTTGATCAAAACTATGGCTACACCTTC.

This clonotype showed up just a few times. The chain links TRBV19 to TRBJ2-7; D not certain. This CDR3 has 13 residues. Germline V gene data show CDR1 as LNHDA and CDR2 as SQIVND (reference sequence). Trimming left V 4 bases short and J 1 base short, with 8 bases between. This CDR3 reads CASSKGSSYEQYF. CDR3 bases: TGTGCCAGTAGTAAAGGTTCTTCCTACGAGCAGTACTTC.

V gene TRBV6-2 or TRBV6-3 combines with J gene TRBJ2-7; 8 nucleotides align to TRBD2. The trim removed 4 bases at V and 3 bases at J, leaving 5 bases unmatched. CDR1 is MNHEY and CDR2 is SVGEGT in the germline V gene. This CDR3 has 14 residues. The CDR3 coding sequence is TGTGCCAGCAGTTTTTCGGGGGGGCTCTACGAGCAGTACTTC. It specifies CASSFSGGLYEQYF.

V usage is TRBV30 and J usage is TRBJ1-5; perhaps TRBD1 as D (5 bases). V lost 0 bases, J lost 6 bases, and 9 bases lay in between. There are 13 residues in the CDR3. Germline loops: CDR1 GTSNPN, CDR2 SVGIG (reference sequence). In DNA, the CDR3 is TGTGCCTGGAGTGTACCGGGGGTTCAGCCCCAGCATTTT. Residues: CAWSVPGVQPQHF.

The chain joins TRBV4-3 to TRBJ2-3; no clear D. Germline CDR1 and CDR2: LGHNA and YSLEER. The CDR3 has 15 amino acids. V lost 4 bases, J lost 2 bases, and 13 bases lay in between. DNA of the CDR3: TGCGCCAGCAGCCGACGGAGATCAGACACAGATACGCAGTATTTT. As protein: CASSRRRSDTDTQYF.

This clonotype came up a few times. This chain links TRBV18 with TRBJ2-7, with D possibly being TRBD1 (5 bases). The length of the CDR3 is 13 residues. Germline CDR1 is KGHSH and CDR2 is LQKENI. Deletions cut 2 bases from V and 6 bases from J, with 11 bases between. The CDR3 bases are TGTGCCAGCTCACCAGGAGCTACAGGCGAGCAGTACTTC. Its translation is CASSPGATGEQYF.

This clonotype was detected a few times. The genes are TRBV5-1 and TRBJ2-5; no firm D call. Trimming took 0 bases from V and 4 from J, leaving 10 bases between them. The CDR3 runs 14 residues. Germline V lookup: CDR1 SGHRS, CDR2 YFSETQ. The CDR3 loop is CASSLEVAAETQYF. In DNA form, the CDR3 reads TGCGCCAGCAGCTTGGAGGTTGCTGCAGAGACCCAGTACTTC.

This clonotype occurred a few times. The chain combines TRBV6-6 with TRBJ2-7; 8 bases agree with TRBD1. Germline V lookup: CDR1 MNHNY, CDR2 SVGAGI (reference sequence). The CDR3 totals 13 residues. V dropped 9 bases and J dropped 5; count of bases not matched to a gene: 9. CDR3 sequence reads: CASLPQGADEQYF. In DNA form, the CDR3 reads TGTGCCAGTTTACCTCAGGGGGCAGACGAGCAGTACTTC.